This T cell receptor beta chain is drawn from a study of circulating CD8 cells and anti-PD-1 response in melanoma. For the study at large: About 45% of the 13 patients had prior targeted therapy or immunotherapy; seven did not.

Live CD3+CD8+TCRalphabeta+ cells were sorted into four subsets by PD-1 and/or TIGIT. The QIAseq Immune Repertoire TCR panel built the libraries from roughly 15 ng of total RNA. TCRdb reanalysed the reads using MiXCR and keeps one entry per CDR3 protein. The sample lists some 280 distinct CDR3 sequences, 3% to 3.5% occurring once. This CDR3 contains 16 residues. The V gene end was trimmed by 0 bases and the J gene end by 1 base; junction bases not matched to a gene: 3. From germline, CDR1 is LGHNA and CDR2 YNFKEQ. Broader study findings: Most experiments lacked replicates. At M1, fewer than 8% of TRB clonotypes appeared in multiple subsets. Published repertoire comparisons used only baseline and M1 samples.

This clonotype is classed as large (0.1 to 1%). The antigen is not known. V is TRBV4-2 and J is TRBJ2-1; 7 bases match TRBD1. Sample: CD8+ T cells from PBMCs, taken at baseline or after one month of anti-PD-1 therapy (not recorded which). The TCR was taken from a human donor with melanoma. The CDR3, as DNA: TGTGCCAGCAGCCAAGATGCGGACAGGTCCTACAATGAGCAGTTCTTC. Amino acid sequence: CASSQDADRSYNEQFF.